This is a list of T cell receptor beta chains from one sample in a study of OX40 agonist ivuxolimab in advanced cancers. The repertoire was sequenced with immunoSEQ multiplex PCR; TCRdb's copy has only in-frame clones and lacks some. The sample lists tens of thousands of clones; 82% were seen once. The sample here was CD4+ or CD8+ T cells sorted from blood, taken in a trial of the OX40 agonist ivuxolimab. These receptors were collected from an adult with an advanced solid tumor such as melanoma, head and neck, liver or kidney cancer. Both conserved end residues are part of each CDR3. The D gene is left open where the match is weak. The size entry is marked missing in some rows and otherwise reads once, few, many or a size class.

d_gene	abundance	v_gene	j_gene	CDR3aa	CDR3nt
-	-	TRBV21-1	TRBJ1-2	CASSKAGQGRNCGYTF	TGTGCCAGCAGCAAAGCTGGACAGGGGAGGAATTGTGGCTACACCTTC
TRBD2	-	TRBV7-8	TRBJ2-1	CASRRGLAGANNEQFF	TGTGCCAGCAGGAGGGGACTAGCGGGGGCCAACAATGAGCAGTTCTTC
-	-	TRBV7-6	TRBJ1-3	CASSSWPRSPMSSGNTIYF	TGTGCCAGCAGCTCTTGGCCCAGGTCGCCGATGAGCTCTGGAAACACCATATATTTT
TRBD1	few	TRBV2	TRBJ1-1	CASSWTGVGNTEAFF	TGTGCCAGCAGTTGGACAGGGGTTGGGAACACTGAAGCTTTCTTT
-	once	TRBV2	TRBJ2-3	CASSADSTDTQYF	TGTGCCAGCAGCGCAGACAGCACAGATACGCAGTATTTT
-	few	TRBV4-3	TRBJ2-6	CASSQDSGANVLTF	TGCGCCAGCAGCCAAGACTCTGGGGCCAACGTCCTGACTTTC
-	-	TRBV7-8	TRBJ2-3	CASGGPTDTQYF	TGTGCCAGCGGGGGTCCCACAGATACGCAGTATTTT
-	-	TRBV4-3	TRBJ2-2	CASSQGPFTGELFF	TGCGCCAGCAGCCAAGGACCTTTCACCGGGGAGCTGTTTTTT
-	few	TRBV7-6	TRBJ2-1	CASSPNIVSSYNEQFF	TGTGCCAGCAGCCCTAACATAGTGAGCTCCTACAATGAGCAGTTCTTC
-	once	TRBV9	TRBJ2-1	CASSVGGGASNEQFF	TGTGCCAGCAGCGTAGGAGGGGGGGCCTCCAATGAGCAGTTCTTC
TRBD1	once	TRBV5-1	TRBJ1-2	CASSWGDRNDYGYTF	TGCGCCAGCAGCTGGGGGGACAGAAATGACTATGGCTACACCTTC
-	-	TRBV19	TRBJ1-6	CASSTTPTGGANNSPLHF	TGTGCCAGTAGTACGACCCCGACGGGGGGGGCGAATAATTCACCCCTCCACTTT
-	-	TRBV19	TRBJ1-1	CASREGQLDTEAFF	TGTGCCAGTAGGGAGGGACAACTAGACACTGAAGCTTTCTTT
TRBD1	-	TRBV7-8	TRBJ1-6	CASSLAARGYNSPLHF	TGTGCCAGCAGCTTAGCTGCCAGGGGGTATAATTCACCCCTCCACTTT
-	once	TRBV9	TRBJ2-3	CASRKGSGSTDTQYF	TGTGCCAGCAGAAAGGGGAGCGGAAGCACAGATACGCAGTATTTT